The 24 T cell receptor beta chains below come from one sample, sequenced in a study of PD-1 blockade in classical Hodgkin lymphoma. Assay: immunoSEQ multiplex PCR; the TCRdb copy retains only in-frame clones and omits some. The sample shows approximately 44,000 clones, approximately 83% of them seen only once. Brentuximab vedotin exposure varied, and every patient relapsed after autologous stem cell transplantation. This sample comprised peripheral blood mononuclear cells (PBMCs), obtained at baseline. The origin of the receptors is a human donor with classical Hodgkin lymphoma.

This sequence joins TRBV30 and TRBJ2-7; possibly TRBD1 or TRBD2 for D (5 bases each). This CDR3 contains 13 residues. Looked up from germline, CDR1 is GTSNPN and CDR2 is SVGIG (reference sequence). With 0 bases removed from V and 4 bases from J, the gap between germline ends came to 10 bases. The CDR3 DNA reads as TGTGCCTGGAGTGTAGGGGACGGATACGAGCAGTACTTC. Translated: CAWSVGDGYEQYF.

The CDR3 protein is CASSFLGTGQETQYF. The CDR3 DNA sequence: TGTGCCAGCAGCTTTTTGGGGACAGGCCAAGAGACCCAGTACTTC. The J gene is TRBJ2-5, the V gene TRBV5-6; 8 bases match TRBD1. The germline CDR1 and CDR2 sequences are SGHDT and YYEEEE. The CDR3 spans 15 residues. Trimming at V came to 2 bases and at J to 1 base, leaving 4 bases not matched to a gene.

This clone appeared a single time. The chain links TRBV10-3 to TRBJ2-7; 8 nucleotides agree with TRBD2. The germline V gene encodes CDR1 ENHRY and CDR2 SYGVKD. Germline trimming cut 6 bases from V and 1 base from J; bases unmatched to any gene: 8. The CDR3 covers 15 residues. DNA for the CDR3: TGTGCCATCAGACTTACTAGCGGCTTATCCTACGAGCAGTACTTC. Residues: CAIRLTSGLSYEQYF.

The J gene is TRBJ1-3, the V gene TRBV6-5; D gene unclear. CDR3 size: 13 residues. V was shortened by 2 bases and J by 2 bases, with 4 bases between the two germline ends. Germline CDR1 and CDR2: MNHEY and SVGAGI. The DNA for the CDR3 is TGTGCCAGCAGTTACGGTACTGGAAACACCATATATTTT. Encoded protein: CASSYGTGNTIYF.

The chain carries TRBV10-3 and TRBJ2-1; TRBD2 matches at 9 bases. After removal of 8 bases from V and 2 bases from J, the junction contained 7 bases not matched to a gene. The CDR3 contains 15 residues. The germline gives CDR1 ENHRY, CDR2 SYGVKD. The CDR3 nucleotides are TGTGCCATCGTCGGGCTAGCGGGGCCCTACAATGAGCAGTTCTTC. Protein sequence: CAIVGLAGPYNEQFF.

J is TRBJ2-7 and V is TRBV27; 9 nucleotides line up with TRBD2. With V trimmed by 5 bases and J by 7 bases, 9 bases remained unmatched. The CDR3 loop spans 14 amino acids. CDR1 and CDR2 from the germline V gene are MNHEY and SMNVEV (reference sequence). The CDR3 here is CASSLLAGVGEQYF. CDR3 nucleotide sequence: TGTGCCAGCAGTCTATTAGCGGGAGTAGGAGAGCAGTACTTC.

The chain employs TRBV25-1 and TRBJ2-7, with 8 nucleotides matching TRBD2. The V segment lost 4 bases and the J segment 4 bases; nucleotides outside the gene matches: 9. The CDR3 covers 15 residues. Germline V gene lookup returns CDR1 MGHDK and CDR2 SYGVNS. CDR3 residues: CASSGRLAGRYEQYF. The DNA of the CDR3 is TGTGCCAGCAGTGGAAGATTAGCGGGGAGGTACGAGCAGTACTTC.

This chain connects TRBV5-5 to TRBJ1-1, with D unresolved. The CDR3 extends over 13 amino acids. Germline V gene sequence: CDR1 SGHKS, CDR2 YYEKEE (reference sequence). Trimming stripped 3 bases from V and 5 bases from J, with 11 bases between. The CDR3: CASSSIEATEAFF. In nucleotides, the CDR3 is TGTGCCAGCAGCTCCATCGAGGCGACTGAAGCTTTCTTT.

The V and J genes are TRBV7-9 and TRBJ2-5; D is unclear. The J call may be wrong; the DNA end is better matched by TRBJ2-7. The CDR3 has 13 residues. Looked up from germline, CDR1 is SEHNR and CDR2 is FQNEAQ (reference sequence). The CDR3, as DNA: TGTGCCAGCAGCTTAGAACTACCCTACGAGCAGTACTTC. This sequence encodes CASSLELPYEQYF.

This clone has only a few counts. The J gene is TRBJ2-7, the V gene TRBV6-6; a weak D match, TRBD2 (6 bases). The V end was cut by 10 bases, the J end by 2 bases, with 15 bases between. The CDR3 length is 13 residues. In germline, CDR1 is MNHNY, CDR2 SVGAGI (reference sequence). The CDR3 here is CATRGTFTYEQYF. CDR3 DNA: TGTGCCACACGGGGGACGTTCACCTACGAGCAGTACTTC.

The chain combines TRBV5-1 with TRBJ2-5; the D gene could be TRBD1 or TRBD2 (5 bases each). The germline V gene encodes CDR1 SGHRS and CDR2 YFSETQ. Trimming shortened V by 8 bases and J by 7 bases, and 18 bases separated the two germline ends. The CDR3 is made up of 13 amino acids. CDR3 protein: CARGRATWGTQYF. CDR3 coding DNA: TGCGCCAGGGGACGGGCTACCTGGGGGACCCAGTACTTC.

This chain connects TRBV6-5 to TRBJ1-2; unclear D gene. This CDR3 comprises 14 residues. V was trimmed by 6 bases and J by 7 bases, leaving 18 bases between them. Per germline, CDR1 MNHEY and CDR2 SVGAGI. CDR3: CASRPGPGDSGYTF. For the CDR3, the DNA is TGTGCCAGCAGACCCGGACCGGGAGACTCTGGCTACACCTTC.

By share, this clone ranks as medium-sized (0.01 to 0.1%). At one end the junction does not follow the germline gene, possibly because of a read error. The rearrangement links TRBV5-5 to TRBJ1-3; D remains ambiguous. CDR1 is SGHKS, CDR2 YYEKEE, per germline (reference sequence). This CDR3 comprises 16 residues. CDR3 amino acids: CASTLEAGPSGNTIYF. The CDR3 nucleotides are TGTGCCAGCACCTTGGAGGCGGGCCCCTCTGGAAACACCATATATTTT. Filled out from reference TRBV5-5 and TRBJ1-3, the complete variable domain reads DAGVTQSPTHLIKTRGQQVTLRCSPISGHKSVSWYQQVLGQGPQFIFQYYEKEERGRGNFPDRFSARQFPNYSSELNVNALLLGDSALYLCASTLEAGPSGNTIYFGEGSWLTVV.

This rearrangement joins TRBV9 to TRBJ1-2; D remains unclear. The CDR3 runs 16 residues. V gave up 0 bases and J gave up 5 bases, with 17 bases separating them. Germline V gives CDR1 SGDLS, CDR2 YYNGEE. The CDR3 reads CASSVGGGSPAYGYTF. CDR3 bases: TGTGCCAGCAGCGTAGGAGGCGGGAGTCCTGCGTATGGCTACACCTTC.

The J gene is TRBJ1-4, the V gene TRBV14; the D gene is possibly TRBD1 (5 bases). With 7 bases removed from V and 7 bases from J, the gap between germline ends came to 10 bases. Germline V gene data show CDR1 as SGHDN and CDR2 as FVKESK. The CDR3 sequence is 12 residues long. The CDR3 reads CASKGLGEKLFF. In DNA form, the CDR3 reads TGTGCCAGCAAGGGACTTGGTGAAAAACTGTTTTTT.

The V call is TRBV11-2, the J call TRBJ2-1, with TRBD2 matching over 7 bases. The ends lost 5 bases at V and 3 bases at J; junction bases unmatched: 13. Germline CDR1 and CDR2: SGHAT and FQNNGV. This CDR3 is built from 17 residues. This CDR3 is CASSRERRDYFYNEQFF. The CDR3 nucleotides read TGTGCCAGCAGCCGAGAACGCCGGGACTATTTCTACAATGAGCAGTTCTTC. The full variable domain, its missing parts supplied by reference TRBV11-2 and TRBJ2-1, is EAGVAQSPRYKIIEKRQSVAFWCNPISGHATLYWYQQILGQGPKLLIQFQNNGVVDDSQLPKDRFSAERLKGVDSTLKIQPAKLEDSAVYLCASSRERRDYFYNEQFFGPGTRLTVL.

Comments on this clone: Distinct nucleotide sequences in the sample also encode this CDR3. V gene TRBV7-2 combines with J gene TRBJ1-5; 8 nucleotides match TRBD1. The CDR3 spans 15 residues. Germline CDR1 SGHTA, CDR2 FQGNSA. The V gene end was trimmed by 2 bases and the J gene end by 1 base; junction bases not matched to a gene: 1. CDR3 bases: TGTGCCAGCAGCTTACAGGGGGCCAGCAATCAGCCCCAGCATTTT. Its protein product is CASSLQGASNQPQHF.

This clone appeared a few times. V and J are TRBV18 and TRBJ1-1; no clear D gene. The germline V and J ends were trimmed by 6 bases and 0 bases, with 11 bases remaining between them. The CDR3 spans 14 residues. Germline V gene data show CDR1 as KGHSH and CDR2 as LQKENI. CDR3 region: CASSLWAMNTEAFF. The CDR3 DNA sequence: TGTGCCAGCTCGCTATGGGCGATGAACACTGAAGCTTTCTTT.

The rearrangement links TRBV7-9 to TRBJ2-6, with no clear D. V lost 1 base and J 0 bases, leaving 4 bases between the germline ends. The CDR3 consists of 15 residues. Looked up from germline, CDR1 is SEHNR and CDR2 is FQNEAQ (reference sequence). In nucleotides, the CDR3 is TGTGCCAGCAGCTTAGTTCCCTCTGGGGCCAACGTCCTGACTTTC. Protein: CASSLVPSGANVLTF. Filled out from reference TRBV7-9 and TRBJ2-6, the complete variable domain reads DTGVSQNPRHKITKRGQNVTFRCDPISEHNRLYWYRQTLGQGPEFLTYFQNEAQLEKSRLLSDRFSAERPKGSFSTLEIQRTEQGDSAMYLCASSLVPSGANVLTFGAGSRLTVL.

This sequence joins TRBV6-5 and TRBJ2-2; 8 nucleotides line up with TRBD2. The germline gives CDR1 MNHEY, CDR2 SVGAGI. Trimming cost V 10 bases and J 1 base; bases outside gene matches: 5. CDR3 length: 14 amino acids. CDR3 protein: CATFSGMNTGELFF. The DNA of the CDR3 is TGTGCCACGTTTAGCGGGATGAACACCGGGGAGCTGTTTTTT.

The chain combines TRBV11-2 with TRBJ2-3; possibly TRBD2 for D (6 bases). Germline V gene sequence: CDR1 SGHAT, CDR2 FQNNGV. V shed 4 bases and J shed 1 base, with 15 bases lying between them. CDR3 length: 16 amino acids. CDR3 sequence reads: CASSSLGVAGTDTQYF. In DNA form, the CDR3 reads TGTGCCAGCAGCTCATTGGGGGTAGCGGGCACAGATACGCAGTATTTT.

V usage is TRBV7-2 and J usage is TRBJ1-5; D is ambiguous. Looked up from germline, CDR1 is SGHTA and CDR2 is FQGNSA. The CDR3 is 15 residues long. Trimming left V 6 bases short and J 2 bases short, with 14 bases between. The CDR3 bases are TGTGCCAGCAGTTTGGCGGGTCGGGGCAATCAGCCCCAGCATTTT. The encoded protein is CASSLAGRGNQPQHF. The entire variable domain, with the rest obtained from reference TRBV7-2 and TRBJ1-5, is as follows: GAGVSQSPSNKVTEKGKDVELRCDPISGHTALYWYRQSLGQGLEFLIYFQGNSAPDKSGLPSDRFSAERTGGSVSTLTIQRTQQEDSAVYLCASSLAGRGNQPQHFGDGTRLSIL.

As regards this clone: Within the sample, other DNA sequences also encode this same CDR3. The rearrangement uses TRBV5-1 and TRBJ2-5; the D is unclear. Germline values: CDR1 SGHRS, CDR2 YFSETQ. Trimming took 1 base from V and 2 from J, leaving 0 bases between them. This CDR3 is 11 amino acids long. For the CDR3, the DNA is TGCGCCAGCAGCTTGCAAGAGACCCAGTACTTC. It is translated as CASSLQETQYF. Together with reference TRBV5-1 and TRBJ2-5, the CDR3 gives the full variable domain: KAGVTQTPRYLIKTRGQQVTLSCSPISGHRSVSWYQQTPGQGLQFLFEYFSETQRNKGNFPGRFSGRQFSNSRSEMNVSTLELGDSALYLCASSLQETQYFGPGTRLLVL.

This chain connects TRBV30 to TRBJ2-7; 10 positions match TRBD1. V was pared by 0 bases and J by 7 bases, with 6 bases of the junction left unmatched. The length of the CDR3 is 14 residues. Germline CDR1 GTSNPN, CDR2 SVGIG (reference sequence). The CDR3 reads CAWSVGTGAEEQYF. DNA for the CDR3: TGTGCCTGGAGTGTAGGGACAGGGGCTGAAGAGCAGTACTTC.